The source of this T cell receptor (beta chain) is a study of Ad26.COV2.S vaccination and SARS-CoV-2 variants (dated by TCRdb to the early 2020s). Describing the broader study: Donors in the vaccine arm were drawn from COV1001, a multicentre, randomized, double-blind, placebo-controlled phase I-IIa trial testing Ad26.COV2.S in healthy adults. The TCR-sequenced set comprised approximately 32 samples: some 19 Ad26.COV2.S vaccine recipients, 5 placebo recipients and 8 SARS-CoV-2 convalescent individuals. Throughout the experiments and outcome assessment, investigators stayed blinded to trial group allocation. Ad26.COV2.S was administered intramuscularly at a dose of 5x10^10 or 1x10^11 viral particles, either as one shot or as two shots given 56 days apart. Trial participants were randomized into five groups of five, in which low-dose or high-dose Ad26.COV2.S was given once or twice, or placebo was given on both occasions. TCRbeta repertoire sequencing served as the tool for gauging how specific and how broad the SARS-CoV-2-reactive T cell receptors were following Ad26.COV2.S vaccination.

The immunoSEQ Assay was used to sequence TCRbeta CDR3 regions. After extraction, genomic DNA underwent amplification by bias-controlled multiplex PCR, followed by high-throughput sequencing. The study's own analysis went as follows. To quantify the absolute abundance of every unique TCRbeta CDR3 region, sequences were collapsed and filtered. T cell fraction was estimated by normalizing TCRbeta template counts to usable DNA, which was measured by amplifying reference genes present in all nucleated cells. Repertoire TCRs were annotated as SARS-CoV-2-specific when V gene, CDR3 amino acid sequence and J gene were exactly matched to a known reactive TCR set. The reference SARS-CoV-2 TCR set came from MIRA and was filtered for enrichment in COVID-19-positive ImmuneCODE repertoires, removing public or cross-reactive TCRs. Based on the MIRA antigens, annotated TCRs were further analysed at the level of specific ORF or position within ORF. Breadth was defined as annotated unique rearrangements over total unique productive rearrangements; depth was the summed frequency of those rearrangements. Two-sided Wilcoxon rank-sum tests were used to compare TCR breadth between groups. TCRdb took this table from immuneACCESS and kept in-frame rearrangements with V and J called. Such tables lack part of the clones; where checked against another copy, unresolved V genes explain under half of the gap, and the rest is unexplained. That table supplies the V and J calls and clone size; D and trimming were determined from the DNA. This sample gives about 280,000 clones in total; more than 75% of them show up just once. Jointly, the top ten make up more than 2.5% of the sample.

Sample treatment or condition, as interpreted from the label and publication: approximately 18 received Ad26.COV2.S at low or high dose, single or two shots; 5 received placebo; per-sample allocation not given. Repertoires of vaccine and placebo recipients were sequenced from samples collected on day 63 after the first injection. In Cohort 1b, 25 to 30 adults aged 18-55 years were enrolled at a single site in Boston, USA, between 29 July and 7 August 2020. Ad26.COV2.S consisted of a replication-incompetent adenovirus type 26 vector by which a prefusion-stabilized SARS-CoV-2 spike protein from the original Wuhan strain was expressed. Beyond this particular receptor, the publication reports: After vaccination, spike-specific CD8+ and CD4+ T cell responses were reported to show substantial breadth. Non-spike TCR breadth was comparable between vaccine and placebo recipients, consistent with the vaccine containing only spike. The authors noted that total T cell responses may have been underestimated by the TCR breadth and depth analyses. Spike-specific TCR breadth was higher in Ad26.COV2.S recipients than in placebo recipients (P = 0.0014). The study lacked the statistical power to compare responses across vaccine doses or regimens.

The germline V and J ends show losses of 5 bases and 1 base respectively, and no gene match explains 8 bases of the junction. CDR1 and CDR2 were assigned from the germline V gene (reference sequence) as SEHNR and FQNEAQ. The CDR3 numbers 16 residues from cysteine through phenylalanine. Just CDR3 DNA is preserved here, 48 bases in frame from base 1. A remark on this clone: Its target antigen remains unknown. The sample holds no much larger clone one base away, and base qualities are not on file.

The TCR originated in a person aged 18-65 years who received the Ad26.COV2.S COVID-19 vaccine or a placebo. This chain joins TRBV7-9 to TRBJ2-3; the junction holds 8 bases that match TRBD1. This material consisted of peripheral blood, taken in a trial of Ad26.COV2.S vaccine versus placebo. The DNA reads TGTGCCAGCAGCCCCGGACAGGGATCAGGCACAGATACGCAGTATTTT. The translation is CASSPGQGSGTDTQYF.